This T cell receptor beta chain was recovered during a study of shared clonotypes between healthy human individuals. This CDR3 has 13 amino acids. Germline values: CDR1 SGDLS, CDR2 YYNGEE. V gave up 6 bases and J gave up 10 bases; unmatched junction bases: 6. Note on this clone: Its antigen remains unidentified.

General observations from the study: Researchers sampled only blood; tissue repertoires likely differ. Shared across a handful of donors were about 4.6% of the naive CD4 clonotypes. Naive subsets generally exceeded memory subsets in estimated richness.

The naive CD8 population came from CD45RO-negative cells selected for CCR7, without terminally differentiated effector memory CD45RA+ cells. It was at deep level that the assay was run. Sequencing was performed with immunoSEQ multiplex PCR; in TCRdb, only in-frame clones are kept and a portion is missing. The data show about 2 million clones, less than 95% seen once. This rearrangement joins TRBV9 to TRBJ1-6, with 8 nucleotides matching TRBD1. This clonotype was obtained from a man aged 18 to 29 in good health. Material for sequencing was naive CD8+ T cells sorted from blood. The CDR3 spells CASTGQGKSPLHF. The CDR3 DNA is TGTGCCAGCACTGGACAGGGAAAATCACCCCTCCACTTT.